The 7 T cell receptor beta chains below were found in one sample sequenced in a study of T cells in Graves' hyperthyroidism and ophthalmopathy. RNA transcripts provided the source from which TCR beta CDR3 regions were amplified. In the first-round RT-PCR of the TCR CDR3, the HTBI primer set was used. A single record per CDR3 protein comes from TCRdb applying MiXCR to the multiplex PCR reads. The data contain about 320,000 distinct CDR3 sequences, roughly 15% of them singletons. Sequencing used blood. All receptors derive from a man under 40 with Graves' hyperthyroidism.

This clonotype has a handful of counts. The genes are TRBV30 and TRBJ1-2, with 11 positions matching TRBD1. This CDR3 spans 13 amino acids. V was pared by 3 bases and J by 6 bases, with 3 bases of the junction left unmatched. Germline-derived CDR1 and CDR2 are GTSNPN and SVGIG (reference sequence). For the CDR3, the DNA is TGTGCCTGGAGCGCGGGACAGGGGGATGGCTACACCTTC. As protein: CAWSAGQGDGYTF.

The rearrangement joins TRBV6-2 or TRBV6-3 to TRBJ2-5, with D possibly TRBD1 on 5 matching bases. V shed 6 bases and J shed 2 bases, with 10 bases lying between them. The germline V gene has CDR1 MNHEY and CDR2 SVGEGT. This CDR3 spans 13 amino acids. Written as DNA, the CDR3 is TGTGCCAGCAGGCGGACAAAGCAAGAGACCCAGTACTTC. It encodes CASRRTKQETQYF.

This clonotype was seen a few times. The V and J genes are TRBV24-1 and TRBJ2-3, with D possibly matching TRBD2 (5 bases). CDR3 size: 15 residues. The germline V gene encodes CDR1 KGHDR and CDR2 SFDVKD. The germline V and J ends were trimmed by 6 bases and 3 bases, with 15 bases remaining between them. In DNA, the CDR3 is TGTGCCACCAGTCCGGCCGGCCCGGGAACAGATACGCAGTATTTT. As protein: CATSPAGPGTDTQYF.

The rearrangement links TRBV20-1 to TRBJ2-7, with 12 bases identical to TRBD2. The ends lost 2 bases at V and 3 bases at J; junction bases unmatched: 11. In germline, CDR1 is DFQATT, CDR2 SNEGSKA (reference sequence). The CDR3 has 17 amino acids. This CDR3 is CSARRLAGESWGYEQYF. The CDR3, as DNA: TGCAGTGCTAGACGACTAGCGGGAGAATCTTGGGGCTACGAGCAGTACTTC.

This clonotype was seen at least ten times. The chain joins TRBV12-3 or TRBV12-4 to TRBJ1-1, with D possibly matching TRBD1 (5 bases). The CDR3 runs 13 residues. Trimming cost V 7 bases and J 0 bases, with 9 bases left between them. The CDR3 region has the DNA TGTGCCAGCATATCAGGGATGAACACTGAAGCTTTCTTT. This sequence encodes CASISGMNTEAFF.

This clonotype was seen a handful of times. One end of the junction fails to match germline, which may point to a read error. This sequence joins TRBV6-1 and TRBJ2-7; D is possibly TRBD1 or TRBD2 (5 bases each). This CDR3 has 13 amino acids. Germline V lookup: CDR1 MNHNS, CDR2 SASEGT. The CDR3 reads CASTPGPSYGQYF. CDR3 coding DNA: TGTGCCAGCACCCCGGGGCCCTCCTACGGGCAGTACTTC.

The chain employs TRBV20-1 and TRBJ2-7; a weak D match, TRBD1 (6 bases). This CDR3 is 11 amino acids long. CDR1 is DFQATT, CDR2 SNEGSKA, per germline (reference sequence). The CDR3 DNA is TGCAGCTTGGACAGAGGCTACGAGCAGTACTTC. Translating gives CSLDRGYEQYF.